Listed here is a single T cell receptor beta chain. The antigen remains undetermined. Clones were sequenced by immunoSEQ multiplex PCR, and TCRdb holds only the in-frame ones, with some missing. The repertoire includes around 700,000 clones, around four fifths of them detected once, and 1.5% to 2% sits in the top ten. These data originate in a study of shared clonotypes between healthy human individuals. Study-level findings and limits: The sampled material consisted only of blood, and tissue repertoires are likely to differ.

Sequenced: memory CD4+ T cells sorted from blood. Subset denoted: CD45RA-negative fraction. The TCR was taken from a woman aged 25 to 45 in good health.

Here the CDR3 DNA reads TGCGCCAGCAGCTTGGAGGGGACCCCTGAAGCTTTCTTT. Amino acids: CASSLEGTPEAFF. This rearrangement joins TRBV5-1 to TRBJ1-1; tentative D call: TRBD1 (5 bases). CDR3 length: 13 amino acids. Trimming pared 0 bases from V and 6 bases from J, leaving 9 bases between. Germline CDR1 is SGHRS and CDR2 is YFSETQ.